This paragraph reports one T cell receptor (beta chain). What it binds is not known. Germline lookup yields CDR1 SGDLS and CDR2 YYNGEE. The V gene end was trimmed by 0 bases and the J gene end by 2 bases; junction bases not matched to a gene: 4. The CDR3 covers 16 residues. This entry comes from a study of cytomegalovirus exposure and HLA in healthy donors. The PCR employed 60 Vbeta primers together with 13 Jbeta primers. Sequencing was performed with immunoSEQ multiplex PCR; in TCRdb, only in-frame clones are kept and a portion is missing. The sample includes over 95,000 clones, about three quarters of them seen just once. Donors were ostensibly healthy at sampling, although undocumented immune exposures were probable. General study points: Being productive about 87% or about 30% of the time was typical of most TCR beta V segments in an earlier analysis. A highly shared variant cluster was judged a likely technical artifact.

The TCR was taken from a female donor in good health and CMV-seronegative. The V and J genes are TRBV9 and TRBJ2-3, with TRBD2 matching 9 bases. The sample comprised PBMCs. CDR3 sequence: CASSVASGTYTDTQYF. In DNA form, the CDR3 reads TGTGCCAGCAGCGTAGCTAGCGGGACCTACACAGATACGCAGTATTTT.